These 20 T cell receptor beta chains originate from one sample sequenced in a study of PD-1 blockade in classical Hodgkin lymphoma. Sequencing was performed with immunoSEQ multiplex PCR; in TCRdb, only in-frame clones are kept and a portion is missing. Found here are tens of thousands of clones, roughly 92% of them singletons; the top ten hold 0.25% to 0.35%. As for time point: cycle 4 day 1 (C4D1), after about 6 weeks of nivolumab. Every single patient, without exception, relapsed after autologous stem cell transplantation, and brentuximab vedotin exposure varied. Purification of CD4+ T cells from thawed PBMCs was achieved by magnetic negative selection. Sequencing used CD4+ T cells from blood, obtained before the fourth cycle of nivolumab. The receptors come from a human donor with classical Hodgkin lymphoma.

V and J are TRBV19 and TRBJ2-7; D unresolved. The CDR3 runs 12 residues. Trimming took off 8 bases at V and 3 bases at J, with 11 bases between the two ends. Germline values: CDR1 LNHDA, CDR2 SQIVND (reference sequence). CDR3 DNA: TGTGCCAGTTCCGGGCCGAACTACGAGCAGTACTTC. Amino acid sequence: CASSGPNYEQYF.

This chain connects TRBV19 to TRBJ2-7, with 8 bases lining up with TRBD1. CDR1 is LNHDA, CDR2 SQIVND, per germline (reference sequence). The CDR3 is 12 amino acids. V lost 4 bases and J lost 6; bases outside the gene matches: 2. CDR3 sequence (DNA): TGTGCCAGTAGTACCCAGGGGGCCGAGCAGTACTTC. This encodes CASSTQGAEQYF.

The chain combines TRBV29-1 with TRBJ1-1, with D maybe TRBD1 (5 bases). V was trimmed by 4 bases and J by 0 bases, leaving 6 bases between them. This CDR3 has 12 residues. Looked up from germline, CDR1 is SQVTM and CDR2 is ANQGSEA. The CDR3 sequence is CSVGGMNTEAFF. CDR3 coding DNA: TGCAGCGTTGGGGGGATGAACACTGAAGCTTTCTTT.

The CDR3 DNA reads as TGCAGCGCCGGACAGGGAAATTACGAGCAGTACTTC. It is translated as CSAGQGNYEQYF. This chain connects TRBV29-1 to TRBJ2-7; TRBD1 matches 8 bases. Trimming took 7 bases from V and 4 from J; bases not matched to a gene: 6. Germline-derived CDR1 and CDR2 are SQVTM and ANQGSEA. The length of the CDR3 is 12 residues.

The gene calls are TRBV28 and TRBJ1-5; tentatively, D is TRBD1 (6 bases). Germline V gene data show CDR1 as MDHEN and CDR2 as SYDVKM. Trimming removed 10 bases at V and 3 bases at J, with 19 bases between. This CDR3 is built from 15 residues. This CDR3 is CATQVPQGDNQPQHF. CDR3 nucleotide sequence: TGTGCCACCCAGGTGCCACAGGGAGACAATCAGCCCCAGCATTTT.

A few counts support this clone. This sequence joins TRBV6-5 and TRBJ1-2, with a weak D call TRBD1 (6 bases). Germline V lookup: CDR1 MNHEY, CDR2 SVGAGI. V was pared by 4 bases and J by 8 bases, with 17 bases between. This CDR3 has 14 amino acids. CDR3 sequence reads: CASSWGPGVGGYTF. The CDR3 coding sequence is TGTGCCAGCAGTTGGGGGCCCGGGGTAGGGGGCTACACCTTC.

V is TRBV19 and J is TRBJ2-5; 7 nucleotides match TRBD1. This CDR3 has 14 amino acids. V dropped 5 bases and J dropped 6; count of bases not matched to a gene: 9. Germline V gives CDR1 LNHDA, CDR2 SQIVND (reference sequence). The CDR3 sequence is CASSLGQALQTQYF. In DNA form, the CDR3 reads TGTGCCAGTAGTTTAGGACAGGCGTTACAGACCCAGTACTTC.

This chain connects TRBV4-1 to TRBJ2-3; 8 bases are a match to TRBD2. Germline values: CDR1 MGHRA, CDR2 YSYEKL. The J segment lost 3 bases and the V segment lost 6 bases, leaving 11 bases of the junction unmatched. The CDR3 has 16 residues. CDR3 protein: CASSLVGSGKTDTQYF. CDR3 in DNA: TGCGCCAGCAGTCTGGTGGGTAGCGGGAAAACAGATACGCAGTATTTT.

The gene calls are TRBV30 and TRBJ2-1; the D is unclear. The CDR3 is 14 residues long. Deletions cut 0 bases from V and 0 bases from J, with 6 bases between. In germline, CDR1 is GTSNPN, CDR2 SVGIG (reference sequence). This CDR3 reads CAWSVLSSYNEQFF. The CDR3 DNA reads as TGTGCCTGGAGTGTACTCAGCTCCTACAATGAGCAGTTCTTC. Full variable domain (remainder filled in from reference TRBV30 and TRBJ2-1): SQTIHQWPATLVQPVGSPLSLECTVEGTSNPNLYWYRQAAGRGLQLLFYSVGIGQISSEVPQNLSASRPQDRQFILSSKKLLLSDSGFYLCAWSVLSSYNEQFFGPGTRLTVL.

The DNA for the CDR3 is TGTGCCAGCAGCAGAAAGGGACAGCACCAGAACACCGGGGAGCTGTTTTTT. This gives the protein CASSRKGQHQNTGELFF. The V gene is TRBV5-4, the J gene TRBJ2-2; TRBD1 agrees at 7 bases. The V and J ends lost 4 bases and 1 base, in that order; junction bases with no gene match: 10. The CDR3 loop spans 17 amino acids. Germline loops: CDR1 SGHNT, CDR2 YYREEE (reference sequence).

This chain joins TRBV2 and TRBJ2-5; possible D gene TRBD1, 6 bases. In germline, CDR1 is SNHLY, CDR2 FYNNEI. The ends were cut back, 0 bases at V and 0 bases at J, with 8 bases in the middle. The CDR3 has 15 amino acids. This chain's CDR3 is CASSEARGYQETQYF. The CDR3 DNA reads TGTGCCAGCAGTGAAGCGAGGGGGTACCAAGAGACCCAGTACTTC.

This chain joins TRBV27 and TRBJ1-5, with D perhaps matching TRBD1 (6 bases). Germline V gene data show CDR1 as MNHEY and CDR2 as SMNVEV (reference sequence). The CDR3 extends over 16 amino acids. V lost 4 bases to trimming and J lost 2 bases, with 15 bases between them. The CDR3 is CASSSNRVGGNQPQHF. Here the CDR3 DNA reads TGTGCCAGCAGTTCAAACAGGGTGGGAGGCAATCAGCCCCAGCATTTT.

CDR3 in amino acids: CAWISGRAYNEQFF. CDR3 DNA sequence: TGTGCCTGGATTTCGGGGAGGGCCTACAATGAGCAGTTCTTC. The J gene is TRBJ2-1, the V gene TRBV30; the match to TRBD2 covers 7 bases. The CDR3 consists of 14 residues. The junction had 5 bases not matched to a gene; V was cut back by 4 bases and J by 2 bases. Germline V lookup: CDR1 GTSNPN, CDR2 SVGIG (reference sequence).

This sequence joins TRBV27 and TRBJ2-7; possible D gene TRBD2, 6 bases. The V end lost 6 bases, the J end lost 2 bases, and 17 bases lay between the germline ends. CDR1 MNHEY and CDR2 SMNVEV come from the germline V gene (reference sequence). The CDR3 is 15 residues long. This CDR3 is CASRHRPGTPYEQYF. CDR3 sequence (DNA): TGTGCCAGCAGACACCGCCCCGGGACTCCCTACGAGCAGTACTTC.

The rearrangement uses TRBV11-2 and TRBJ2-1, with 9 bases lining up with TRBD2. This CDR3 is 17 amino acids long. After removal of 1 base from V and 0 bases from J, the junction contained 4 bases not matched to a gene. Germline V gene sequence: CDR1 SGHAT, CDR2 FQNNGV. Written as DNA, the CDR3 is TGTGCCAGCAGCTTAGGCGGGAGGGGCCCCTCCTACAATGAGCAGTTCTTC. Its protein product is CASSLGGRGPSYNEQFF.

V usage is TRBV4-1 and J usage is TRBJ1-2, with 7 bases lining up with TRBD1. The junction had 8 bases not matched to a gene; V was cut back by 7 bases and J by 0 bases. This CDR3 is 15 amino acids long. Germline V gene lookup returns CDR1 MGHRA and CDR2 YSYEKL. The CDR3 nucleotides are TGCGCCAGCACCAGCGAGGACAGGCCTAACTATGGCTACACCTTC. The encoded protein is CASTSEDRPNYGYTF.

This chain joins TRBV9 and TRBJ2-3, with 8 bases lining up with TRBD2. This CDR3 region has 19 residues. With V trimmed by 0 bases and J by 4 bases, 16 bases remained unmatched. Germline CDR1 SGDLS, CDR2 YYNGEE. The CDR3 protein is CASSVAQGSGRALADTQYF. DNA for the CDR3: TGTGCCAGCAGCGTAGCTCAGGGTTCCGGGAGGGCCCTTGCAGATACGCAGTATTTT. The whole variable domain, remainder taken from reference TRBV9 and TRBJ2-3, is DSGVTQTPKHLITATGQRVTLRCSPRSGDLSVYWYQQSLDQGLQFLIQYYNGEERAKGNILERFSAQQFPDLHSELNLSSLELGDSALYFCASSVAQGSGRALADTQYFGPGTRLTVL.

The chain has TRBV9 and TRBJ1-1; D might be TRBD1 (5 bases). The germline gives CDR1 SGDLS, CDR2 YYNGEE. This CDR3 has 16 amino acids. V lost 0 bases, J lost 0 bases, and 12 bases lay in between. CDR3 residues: CASSVDGGTVNTEAFF. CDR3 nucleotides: TGTGCCAGCAGCGTAGACGGGGGGACGGTGAACACTGAAGCTTTCTTT.

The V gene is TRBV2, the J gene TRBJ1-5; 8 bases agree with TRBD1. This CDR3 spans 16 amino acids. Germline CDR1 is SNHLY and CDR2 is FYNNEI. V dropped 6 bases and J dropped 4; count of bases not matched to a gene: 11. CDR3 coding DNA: TGTGCCAGCAGACCTGGACAGGGACCTACAAATCAGCCCCAGCATTTT. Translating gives CASRPGQGPTNQPQHF.

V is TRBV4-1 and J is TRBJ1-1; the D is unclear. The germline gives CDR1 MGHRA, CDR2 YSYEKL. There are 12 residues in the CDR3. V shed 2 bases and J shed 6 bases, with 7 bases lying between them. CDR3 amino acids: CASSQINAEAFF. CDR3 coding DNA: TGCGCCAGCAGCCAAATCAACGCTGAAGCTTTCTTT.